This T cell receptor (beta chain) was captured in a study of beta chain features in type 1 diabetes. Points from the study as a whole: Type 1 diabetes patients had moderately but significantly shorter TCRB CDR3s in all four CD4+ subsets. Highly expressing activated T cells could be over-counted with a cDNA template. Researchers caution that PCR might favor shorter templates, equally among patients and controls.

This CDR3 spans 15 amino acids. V was trimmed by 0 bases and J by 0 bases, leaving 5 bases between them. Germline values: CDR1 LGHNA, CDR2 YSLEER. Investigators reverse transcribed all isolated RNA, so they sequenced expressed TCRB transcripts. TCRdb's table, derived via immunoSEQ multiplex PCR, lists solely in-frame clones and lacks some. The table has 600,000 or so clones, around 11% seen once. Blood was drawn once from each donor into heparinised tubes. The draws averaged approximately 120 mL. Regarding this clone: As yet, its antigen is unknown.

The sample comprised naive CD4+ T cells from blood. The V and J genes are TRBV4-3 and TRBJ2-2; the D is unclear. This TCR was recovered from a man aged 25-45 years with type 1 diabetes. Written as DNA, the CDR3 is TGCGCCAGCAGCCAAGAGGTGACGAACACCGGGGAGCTGTTTTTT. Residues: CASSQEVTNTGELFF.